These 4 T cell receptor beta chains were sequenced from one sample in a study of glioma-infiltrating T cells after dendritic cell vaccination. TCRdb's copy holds only in-frame clones and misses some; the assay was immunoSEQ multiplex PCR. This sample has more than 45,000 clones, with 70% to 85% found just once. Time point meaning: after dendritic cell vaccination, including at tumor progression/relapse. This sample comprised blood, obtained after dendritic cell vaccination. These receptors all stem from a human donor with glioblastoma.

The V and J genes are TRBV19 and TRBJ2-7; 12 bases are a match to TRBD1. With V trimmed by 7 bases and J by 7 bases, 11 bases remained unmatched. CDR1 is LNHDA, CDR2 SQIVND, per germline (reference sequence). The CDR3 is 15 residues long. The CDR3 DNA reads as TGTGCCAGTACCTCACCGGGACAGGGGGCGAGAGAGCAGTACTTC. Its translation: CASTSPGQGAREQYF.

The CDR3 bases are TGTGCCAGCAGTCAGGGGAGGGACACTGAAGCTTTCTTT. This encodes CASSQGRDTEAFF. The rearrangement joins TRBV6-6 to TRBJ1-1, with D perhaps TRBD1 (6 bases). The CDR3 length is 13 residues. The V and J ends lost 5 bases and 3 bases respectively, with 10 bases between them. Per germline, CDR1 MNHNY and CDR2 SVGAGI (reference sequence).

The chain recombines TRBV19 with TRBJ1-2; tentative D call: TRBD1 (6 bases). The CDR3 consists of 14 residues. Germline V lookup: CDR1 LNHDA, CDR2 SQIVND (reference sequence). Trimming removed 5 bases from V and 5 bases from J, with 15 bases in between. The CDR3 sequence: CASSHPGTFYGYTF. The CDR3 DNA reads as TGTGCCAGTAGTCATCCCGGGACATTTTATGGCTACACCTTC.

This chain connects TRBV5-1 to TRBJ2-5, with TRBD2 as a possible D gene (6 bases). Trimming left V 3 bases short and J 5 bases short, with 14 bases between. Germline lookup yields CDR1 SGHRS and CDR2 YFSETQ. The CDR3 spans 14 residues. CDR3 DNA sequence: TGCGCCAGCAGCTGGGATACAGGAGGGGAGACCCAGTACTTC. Its protein is CASSWDTGGETQYF. Full variable domain (missing parts from reference TRBV5-1 and TRBJ2-5): KAGVTQTPRYLIKTRGQQVTLSCSPISGHRSVSWYQQTPGQGLQFLFEYFSETQRNKGNFPGRFSGRQFSNSRSEMNVSTLELGDSALYLCASSWDTGGETQYFGPGTRLLVL.